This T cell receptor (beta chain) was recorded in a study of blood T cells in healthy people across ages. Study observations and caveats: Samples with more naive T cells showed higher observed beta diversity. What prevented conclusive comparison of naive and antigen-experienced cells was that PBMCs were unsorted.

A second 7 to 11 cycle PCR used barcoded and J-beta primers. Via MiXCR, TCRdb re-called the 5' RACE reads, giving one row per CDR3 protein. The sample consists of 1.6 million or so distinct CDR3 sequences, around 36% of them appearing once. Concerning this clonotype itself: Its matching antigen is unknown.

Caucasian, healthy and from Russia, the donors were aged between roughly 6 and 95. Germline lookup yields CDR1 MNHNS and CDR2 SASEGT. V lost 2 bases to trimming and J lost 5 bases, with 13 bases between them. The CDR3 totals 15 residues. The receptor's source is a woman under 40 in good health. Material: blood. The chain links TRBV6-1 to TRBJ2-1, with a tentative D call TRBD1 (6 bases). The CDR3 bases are TGTGCCAGCAGTGAATCCTGGGGGCGAAACAATGAGCAGTTCTTC. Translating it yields CASSESWGRNNEQFF.